These T cell receptor beta chains were read from a single sample in a study of post-analysis software for immune sequencing data. TCRdb called the PCR reads again in MiXCR, with one record for every CDR3 protein. The sample lists approximately 630,000 distinct CDR3 sequences, approximately 60% seen once, with roughly 10% in the top ten. Sequencing was performed on blood. The source of these receptors is a girl aged 2-10 years with multiple sclerosis. Both conserved end residues are part of each CDR3. D genes are given only for firm matches. Size tells how often a clone was seen (once, few, many) or the class of an expanded clone, and some rows leave it out.

.,TRBV3-1,TRBJ1-5,.,TGTGCCAGCAGCCAACAATCGAGCAATCAGCCCCAGCATTTT,CASSQQSSNQPQHF
.,TRBV3-1,TRBJ1-1,.,TGTGCCAGCAGCCAAGTTGGGGGTATGAACACTGAAGCTTTCTTT,CASSQVGGMNTEAFF
.,TRBV11-2,TRBJ2-3,.,TGTGCCAGCAGCTTAAGGCTTTCCCCAGATACGCAGTATTTT,CASSLRLSPDTQYF
few,TRBV20-1,TRBJ2-3,.,TGCAGTGCCTCGATCACAGATACGCAGTATTTT,CSASITDTQYF
.,TRBV3-1,TRBJ2-5,.,TGTGCCAGCAGCCAATTGCCCCAATCGGAGACCCAGTACTTC,CASSQLPQSETQYF
few,TRBV7-6,TRBJ2-5,TRBD2,TGTGCCAGCACCCCCAAGACTAGCGGGAGCACCCAGTACTTC,CASTPKTSGSTQYF
few,TRBV20-1,TRBJ2-7,TRBD1,TGCAGTGCTACGAGAGACAGGGGGAGCGAGCAGTACTTC,CSATRDRGSEQYF
few,TRBV29-1,TRBJ2-6,TRBD1,TGCAGCGTGGGTAAGGGGGCGTCTGGGGCCAACGTCCTGACTTTC,CSVGKGASGANVLTF
.,TRBV5-1,TRBJ2-1,TRBD2,TGCGCCAGCAGAATTAGGACTAGCTCCAATGAGCAGTTCTTC,CASRIRTSSNEQFF
.,TRBV29-1,TRBJ2-1,.,TGCAGCGTTGCTCGATTTGGGGACGGTGAGCAGTTCTTC,CSVARFGDGEQFF
few,TRBV29-1,TRBJ1-1,.,TGCAGCGTTCTCGAACAGGGTAACACTGAAGCTTTCTTT,CSVLEQGNTEAFF
few,TRBV5-1,TRBJ1-2,.,TGCGCCAGCAGCACAAGCCCGACAGTGGAGGTTGGCTACACCTTC,CASSTSPTVEVGYTF